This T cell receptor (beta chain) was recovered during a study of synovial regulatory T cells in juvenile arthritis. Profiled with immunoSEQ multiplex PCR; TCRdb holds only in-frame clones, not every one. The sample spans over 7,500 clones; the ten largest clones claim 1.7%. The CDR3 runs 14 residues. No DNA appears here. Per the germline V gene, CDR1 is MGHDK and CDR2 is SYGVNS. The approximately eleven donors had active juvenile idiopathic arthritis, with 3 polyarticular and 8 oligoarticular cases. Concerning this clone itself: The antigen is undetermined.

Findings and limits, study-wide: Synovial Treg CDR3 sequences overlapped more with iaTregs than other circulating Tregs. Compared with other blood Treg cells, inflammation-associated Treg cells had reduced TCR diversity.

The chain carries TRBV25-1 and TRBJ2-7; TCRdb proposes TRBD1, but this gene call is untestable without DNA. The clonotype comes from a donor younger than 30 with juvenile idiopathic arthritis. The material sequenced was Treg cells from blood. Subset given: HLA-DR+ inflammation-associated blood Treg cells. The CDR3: CASSDMGAMSEQYF.